Listed below are T cell receptor beta chains from one sample, sequenced in a study of tumor-infiltrating lymphocytes in primary liver carcinoma. A single record per CDR3 protein comes from TCRdb applying MiXCR to the multiplex PCR reads. The sample includes 300,000 to 350,000 distinct CDR3 sequences, around three fifths of them seen just once. Sequences were obtained from peripheral blood. These receptors were obtained from a woman aged 25 to 39 with primary liver carcinoma and hepatitis B virus infection. CDR3s include the opening cysteine and the closing phenylalanine or tryptophan. Fields, in order: V gene, J gene, clone size, D gene, CDR3 DNA, CDR3 protein. D genes are given only for firm matches. Clone size appears in some rows only: once, few, many, or a class for an expanded clone.

>TRBV11-2|TRBJ2-3|many|NA
TGTGCCAGCAGCTTAGGAAGCGTTACTAGCACAGATACGCAGTATTTT
CASSLGSVTSTDTQYF
>TRBV29-1|TRBJ2-3|many|TRBD2
TGCAGCGTTGAACGACTAGCGGGTACCACAGATACGCAGTATTTT
CSVERLAGTTDTQYF
>TRBV6-5|TRBJ2-5|NA|NA
TGTGCCAGCAGGCCCGACTGGCGCCGGGAGACCCTGTACTTC
CASRPDWRRETLYF
>TRBV29-1|TRBJ2-7|few|NA
TGCAGCGCCACAAGCGGGACAAGATACTTC
CSATSGTRYF
>TRBV28|TRBJ1-2|NA|NA
TGTGCCAGCAGATCCGGGGCCCGAAACTATGGCTACACCTTC
CASRSGARNYGYTF
>TRBV6-6|TRBJ1-5|few|NA
TGTGCCAGTCACAATCAGCCCCAGCATTTT
CASHNQPQHF
>TRBV28|TRBJ2-5|NA|TRBD1
TGTGCCAGCAGTCCTGCCTTACAGGGGCCCCAAGAGACCCAGTACTTC
CASSPALQGPQETQYF
>TRBV4-1|TRBJ1-2|NA|NA
TGCGACAGCAGCCAAGAAAGAGGGGATGGCTATGGCTACACCTTC
CDSSQERGDGYGYTF
>TRBV12-3/TRBV12-4|TRBJ2-1|NA|NA
TGTGCCAGCAGTTTTCAGGGAGTAAATGAGCGGTTCTTC
CASSFQGVNERFF
>TRBV6-5|TRBJ2-1|NA|NA
TGTGCCAGCAGTCGGACTACCGGGAAGGGTAACAATGAGCAGTTCTTC
CASSRTTGKGNNEQFF
>TRBV4-2|TRBJ1-1|NA|NA
TGTGCCAGCAGTCAAGACTGGACAACTGAACCGCTAGCTTTCTTT
CASSQDWTTEPLAFF
>TRBV28|TRBJ2-7|NA|NA
TGTGCCAGCAGTTTATGGGTGTACGAGCAGTACTTC
CASSLWVYEQYF
>TRBV11-2|TRBJ2-7|NA|TRBD2
TGTGCCAGTAGTTTTCAAGCGGGAGGTGGTTACGGGCAGTACTTC
CASSFQAGGGYGQYF
>TRBV4-1|TRBJ1-5|NA|TRBD1
TGCTCCAGCAGCCAAGGACAGGGGGGCAGCAATGAGCCCCAGCATTTT
CSSSQGQGGSNEPQHF
>TRBV14|TRBJ2-7|NA|TRBD2
TGTGCCAGCAGCCAAGTTGCTAGCGGATACGAGCAGTACTTC
CASSQVASGYEQYF
>TRBV5-5|TRBJ1-6|NA|TRBD1
TGTGCCAGCAGCCCAGCTGACAGGGAGCGCTCACCCCTCCACTTT
CASSPADRERSPLHF
>TRBV4-1|TRBJ2-1|many|TRBD2
TGCGCCAGCAGCTCGCCCGGGACTAGCGGGATCAATGAGCAGTTCTTC
CASSSPGTSGINEQFF
>TRBV5-6|TRBJ2-1|NA|TRBD2
TGTTCCAGCAGTCCACGGGGGGACGCGCAGTCCTTC
CSSSPRGDAQSF
>TRBV5-6|TRBJ1-1|NA|NA
TGTGCCAGCAGCTTTCTTCCCCGGGGGGCTGAAGCTTTCTTT
CASSFLPRGAEAFF
>TRBV4-3|TRBJ2-3|many|TRBD2
TGCGCCAGCAGCCAAGATCCGGCTGGACTAGCGCAGGGCACAGATACGCAGTATTTT
CASSQDPAGLAQGTDTQYF
>TRBV10-3|TRBJ2-3|NA|NA
TGTGCCATCGGTGAGTCCCTAAATTGGGCCTCAGATACGCAGTATTTT
CAIGESLNWASDTQYF
>TRBV6-2/TRBV6-3|TRBJ2-1|NA|NA
TGTGCCAGCAGGGACTCCTCTAGCTCCTACAATGAGCAGTTCTTC
CASRDSSSSYNEQFF
>TRBV6-2/TRBV6-3|TRBJ2-1|few|NA
TGTGCCAGCAGCCACTCGGGCAGTAATGAGCAGTTCTTC
CASSHSGSNEQFF
>TRBV4-2|TRBJ1-1|NA|NA
TGTGCCAGCAGTCAAGGGGAGGGAAGGGTGGCTCTCTTT
CASSQGEGRVALF
>TRBV11-2|TRBJ2-7|NA|NA
TGTGCCAGCAACTGGGACGACGACGGGGAGCAGTACTTC
CASNWDDDGEQYF
>TRBV7-8|TRBJ1-6|few|NA
TGTGCCAGCACACAATTAAAACAGGTGGGGGATTCACCCCTCCACTTT
CASTQLKQVGDSPLHF
>TRBV20-1|TRBJ2-3|NA|TRBD2
TGCAGTGCTGGAAGAGCGGGAGGGATCACAGATACGCAGTATTTT
CSAGRAGGITDTQYF
>TRBV13|TRBJ2-3|NA|TRBD2
TGTGCCAGCAGCTTAAGCGGGAGGGCCGGAGATACGCAGTATTTT
CASSLSGRAGDTQYF
>TRBV5-4|TRBJ2-3|many|NA
TGTGCCAGCAGCTTGTACGGGATAGGCACAGATACGCAGTATTTT
CASSLYGIGTDTQYF
>TRBV7-9|TRBJ2-5|few|NA
TGTGCCAGCGTCCTAACGGGGACGGACCAAGAGACCCAGTACTTC
CASVLTGTDQETQYF
>TRBV11-2|TRBJ2-1|NA|NA
TGTGCCAGTAGCTTAGGGAACTGCAATGAGCAGTTCTTC
CASSLGNCNEQFF
>TRBV29-1|TRBJ2-1|NA|TRBD2
TGCAGCCTTGAGGGAGGACTAGCGGGATACTTCCGGCGGTACAATGAGCAGTTCTTC
CSLEGGLAGYFRRYNEQFF
>TRBV29-1|TRBJ2-1|many|NA
TGCAGCGTTGAAGCGCGGGACTACAATGAGCAGTTCTTC
CSVEARDYNEQFF
>TRBV29-1|TRBJ2-5|many|NA
TGCAGCGTCCTCAAGGGACTTCAGTACTTC
CSVLKGLQYF
>TRBV4-1|TRBJ2-5|many|TRBD1
TGCGCCAGCAGCCTCCGGGACAGGCAAGAGACCCAGTACTTC
CASSLRDRQETQYF
>TRBV29-1|TRBJ2-7|many|TRBD2
TGCAGCGTTGAAAGGAGCGGGACGGGGTCGGGGGAGCAGTACTTC
CSVERSGTGSGEQYF
>TRBV5-6|TRBJ2-1|many|NA
TGTGCCAGCAGCTTGGGGGTGACGGTTACAATGAGGCAGTTCTTC
CASSLGVTVTMRQFF
>TRBV11-3|TRBJ2-6|NA|NA
TGTGCCAGCAGCTTATATCCCAAGGCTAGCTCCCACTCTGGGGCCAACGCCCTGACTTTC
CASSLYPKASSHSGANALTF
>TRBV28|TRBJ2-7|NA|TRBD2
TGTGCCAGCAGGTCGCCCCCCGGGACTAGCGGGAGGTCGTACGAGCAGTACTTC
CASRSPPGTSGRSYEQYF
>TRBV6-2/TRBV6-3|TRBJ2-1|few|TRBD2
TGTGCCAGCAGGGATGCGGGACTAGCGACCTACAATGAGCAGTTCTTC
CASRDAGLATYNEQFF
>TRBV12-3/TRBV12-4|TRBJ1-5|few|TRBD1
TGTGCCGGCAGCAAGGGACAGCCTAGCAATCAGCCCCAGCATTTT
CAGSKGQPSNQPQHF
>TRBV12-3/TRBV12-4|TRBJ2-3|NA|TRBD2
TGTGCCAGCATCCGCGGGGGTGTATTGATTGGTGCAGATACGCAGTATTTT
CASIRGGVLIGADTQYF